The 28 T cell receptor beta chains below come from one sample, sequenced in a study of T cell responses to AZD1222 COVID-19 vaccine. The method was immunoSEQ multiplex PCR; TCRdb's version includes in-frame clones alone and lacks a portion of them. The repertoire includes some 49,000 clones, 85% to 90% of them detected once, and roughly 1.1% sits in the top ten. This material consisted of peripheral blood, taken 28 days after the second AZD1222 dose. The origin of the receptors is an adult who received the AZD1222 COVID-19 vaccine.

The rearrangement uses TRBV6-5 and TRBJ1-3; TRBD1 is a possible D gene (5 bases). This CDR3 is 15 amino acids long. The V end was cut by 0 bases, the J end by 0 bases, with 6 bases between. Germline CDR1 is MNHEY and CDR2 is SVGAGI. CDR3 residues: CASSYSGDSGNTIYF. The CDR3 nucleotides are TGTGCCAGCAGTTACTCGGGGGACTCTGGAAACACCATATATTTT.

The chain recombines TRBV4-1 with TRBJ2-5, with D perhaps TRBD2 (5 bases). Trimming removed 0 bases from V and 4 bases from J, with 12 bases in between. CDR3 length: 15 amino acids. Looked up from germline, CDR1 is MGHRA and CDR2 is YSYEKL. The chain's CDR3 is CASSQDSGDAETQYF. In DNA, the CDR3 is TGCGCCAGCAGCCAAGATTCCGGGGATGCAGAGACCCAGTACTTC.

This chain joins TRBV5-4 and TRBJ2-3; 10 bases map to TRBD2. The CDR3 extends over 17 amino acids. Germline CDR1 SGHNT, CDR2 YYREEE (reference sequence). V lost 0 bases, J lost 3 bases, and 7 bases stayed unmatched. The CDR3 bases are TGTGCCAGCAGCTTGGCGAGCGGGAGGGCCAGGACAGATACGCAGTATTTT. Translated: CASSLASGRARTDTQYF.

J is TRBJ2-5 and V is TRBV27, with D possibly matching TRBD1 (5 bases). The CDR3 spans 15 residues. CDR1 and CDR2 from the germline V gene are MNHEY and SMNVEV (reference sequence). Trimming pared 0 bases from V and 2 bases from J, leaving 10 bases between. CDR3 in DNA: TGTGCCAGCAGTTTATCGATCGACAGTCAAGAGACCCAGTACTTC. Its translation: CASSLSIDSQETQYF.

The chain links TRBV7-6 to TRBJ2-1, with TRBD2 matching 7 bases. Trimming took 2 bases from V and 5 from J; bases not matched to a gene: 9. The CDR3 loop spans 16 amino acids. Germline CDR1 SGHVS, CDR2 FNYEAQ. CDR3 DNA: TGTGCCAGCAGCTTAATGGTTAGCGGGCCCAACAATGAGCAGTTCTTC. Protein product: CASSLMVSGPNNEQFF.

This chain links TRBV3-1 (or the pseudogene TRBV3-2) with TRBJ2-1, with 7 bases that match TRBD1. The CDR3 length is 15 residues. V gave up 3 bases and J gave up 3 bases; unmatched junction bases: 5. Germline CDR1 is LGHDT and CDR2 is YNNKEL (reference sequence). CDR3 sequence reads: CASSHYRGFYNEQFF. In DNA form, the CDR3 reads TGTGCCAGCAGCCATTACAGGGGCTTCTACAATGAGCAGTTCTTC.

This chain connects TRBV14 to TRBJ2-1; a possible D gene is TRBD1 (6 bases). There are 16 residues in the CDR3. CDR1 SGHDN and CDR2 FVKESK come from the germline V gene. Trimming stripped 1 base from V and 4 bases from J, with 14 bases between. The CDR3 DNA reads TGTGCCAGCAGCCAAGGGGGGCCCCAAGAATACAATGAGCAGTTCTTC. Its protein is CASSQGGPQEYNEQFF. Full variable domain (remainder filled in from reference TRBV14 and TRBJ2-1): EAGVTQFPSHSVIEKGQTVTLRCDPISGHDNLYWYRRVMGKEIKFLLHFVKESKQDESGMPNNRFLAERTGGTYSTLKVQPAELEDSGVYFCASSQGGPQEYNEQFFGPGTRLTVL.

The rearrangement uses TRBV5-1 and TRBJ2-6, with 9 nucleotides matching TRBD1. The CDR3 runs 18 residues. Germline V gives CDR1 SGHRS, CDR2 YFSETQ. Losses at the gene ends were 3 bases for V and 2 bases for J; bases not matched to a gene: 9. CDR3 amino acids: CASSSAGQGGPGANVLTF. The CDR3 region has the DNA TGCGCCAGCAGCTCGGCGGGACAGGGAGGTCCTGGGGCCAACGTCCTGACTTTC.

CDR3 in DNA: TGTGCCTGGAGTGTATGGGGGTCAGATACGCAGTATTTT. Protein product: CAWSVWGSDTQYF. The chain combines TRBV30 with TRBJ2-3, with D perhaps given as TRBD1 or TRBD2 (5 bases each). Germline V gene sequence: CDR1 GTSNPN, CDR2 SVGIG (reference sequence). V was shortened by 0 bases and J by 4 bases, with 8 bases between the two germline ends. The CDR3 totals 13 residues.

This sequence joins TRBV30 and TRBJ1-3; TRBD1 is a possible D gene (5 bases). V was trimmed by 4 bases and J by 4 bases, leaving 17 bases between them. CDR3 size: 15 residues. The germline CDR1 and CDR2 sequences are GTSNPN and SVGIG (reference sequence). The CDR3 protein is CAWTPGGGRGNTIYF. The CDR3 DNA reads as TGTGCCTGGACCCCCGGTGGGGGGAGGGGAAACACCATATATTTT. The full variable domain, completed using reference TRBV30 and TRBJ1-3, is SQTIHQWPATLVQPVGSPLSLECTVEGTSNPNLYWYRQAAGRGLQLLFYSVGIGQISSEVPQNLSASRPQDRQFILSSKKLLLSDSGFYLCAWTPGGGRGNTIYFGEGSWLTVV.

A remark on this clone: Other nucleotide sequences from this sample produce the same CDR3. This chain connects TRBV5-1 to TRBJ1-2; TRBD1 aligns across 7 bases. Germline lookup yields CDR1 SGHRS and CDR2 YFSETQ. After removal of 2 bases from V and 7 bases from J, the junction contained 5 bases not matched to a gene. The CDR3 has 13 amino acids. As DNA, the CDR3 is TGCGCCAGCAGCTTAGAGGGGGCTGGTGGCTACACCTTC. Amino acids: CASSLEGAGGYTF.

The chain carries TRBV10-1 and TRBJ1-1; D is ambiguous. The CDR3 covers 14 residues. The V gene's germline CDR1 is WNHNN and CDR2 SYGVQD (reference sequence). V was shortened by 1 base and J by 2 bases, with 8 bases between the two germline ends. The CDR3 DNA is TGCGCCAGCAGTGAGTGGCTGATAAACACTGAAGCTTTCTTT. Translation: CASSEWLINTEAFF.

The V and J genes are TRBV5-1 and TRBJ2-7, with 7 bases lining up with TRBD2. CDR1 and CDR2 from the germline V gene are SGHRS and YFSETQ. J was trimmed by 3 bases and V by 7 bases; bases with no gene match: 7. CDR3 length equals 13 residues. CDR3 amino acids: CASVPSGGYEQYF. Here the CDR3 DNA reads TGCGCCAGCGTCCCCTCGGGAGGCTACGAGCAGTACTTC.

V and J are TRBV28 and TRBJ2-7; TRBD2 is a possible D gene (7 bases). This CDR3 is built from 13 residues. V lost 6 bases and J lost 1, with 10 bases in between. CDR1 and CDR2 from the germline V gene are MDHEN and SYDVKM. The CDR3 DNA sequence: TGTGCCAGCAGACAGGGAGGGTCCTACGAGCAGTACTTC. It encodes CASRQGGSYEQYF.

The gene calls are TRBV3-1 (or the pseudogene TRBV3-2) and TRBJ1-2, with TRBD1 as a possible D gene (6 bases). Germline assignment: CDR1 LGHDT and CDR2 YNNKEL (reference sequence). V was trimmed by 5 bases and J by 6 bases, leaving 19 bases between them. The CDR3 extends over 15 amino acids. The CDR3 DNA sequence: TGTGCCAGCAGCAGACGGGACACGGGATTTGATGGCTACACCTTC. Residues: CASSRRDTGFDGYTF.

The chain has TRBV19 and TRBJ2-7, with D unclear. The CDR3 spans 13 residues. Per germline, CDR1 LNHDA and CDR2 SQIVND (reference sequence). V lost 3 bases and J 7 bases, leaving 13 bases between the germline ends. The CDR3 DNA is TGTGCCAGTAGTATGAGTTCGCCCGGGGAGCAGTACTTC. Its protein is CASSMSSPGEQYF.

The V and J genes are TRBV30 and TRBJ1-2, with D possibly being TRBD1 (6 bases). V lost 3 bases and J lost 0, with 20 bases in between. Germline V gene data show CDR1 as GTSNPN and CDR2 as SVGIG (reference sequence). This CDR3 region has 17 residues. This chain's CDR3 is CAWRKYGQQLSNYGYTF. In DNA, the CDR3 is TGTGCCTGGAGGAAATATGGACAGCAACTTTCTAACTATGGCTACACCTTC.

The chain is built from TRBV7-9 and TRBJ1-5; D might be TRBD1 (6 bases). V dropped 4 bases and J dropped 0 bases, with 16 bases sitting between them. CDR3 length: 17 residues. CDR1 and CDR2 from the germline V gene are SEHNR and FQNEAQ (reference sequence). The CDR3: CASSYAGGSHSNQPQHF. The CDR3 DNA is TGTGCCAGCAGCTACGCCGGGGGCAGTCATAGCAATCAGCCCCAGCATTTT. Filled out from reference TRBV7-9 and TRBJ1-5, the complete variable domain reads DTGVSQNPRHKITKRGQNVTFRCDPISEHNRLYWYRQTLGQGPEFLTYFQNEAQLEKSRLLSDRFSAERPKGSFSTLEIQRTEQGDSAMYLCASSYAGGSHSNQPQHFGDGTRLSIL.

The chain couples TRBV28 to TRBJ2-7; 7 bases align to TRBD2. Per germline, CDR1 MDHEN and CDR2 SYDVKM. J lost 6 bases, V lost 2 bases, and 7 bases had no gene match. The CDR3 runs 14 residues. CDR3 sequence: CASSLGGSVLEQYF. CDR3 bases: TGTGCCAGCAGTTTAGGCGGGAGCGTGCTCGAGCAGTACTTC.

The chain joins TRBV24-1 to TRBJ2-2; D call uncertain. The germline V gene encodes CDR1 KGHDR and CDR2 SFDVKD. Trimming pared 9 bases from V and 1 base from J, leaving 11 bases between. The CDR3 contains 14 residues. The CDR3 reads CATASDLNTGELFF. The CDR3 region has the DNA TGTGCCACCGCGTCCGACCTGAACACCGGGGAGCTGTTTTTT.

This clone was observed a single time. The J gene is TRBJ2-3, the V gene TRBV25-1; possible D gene TRBD2, 6 bases. The V gene's germline CDR1 is MGHDK and CDR2 SYGVNS. V was clipped by 4 bases and J by 2 bases, with 10 bases between them. This CDR3 has 14 amino acids. The DNA for the CDR3 is TGTGCCAGCAGTGGGGGACTTTCCACAGATACGCAGTATTTT. This gives the protein CASSGGLSTDTQYF.

Regarding this clone: This CDR3 is also generated by other DNA sequences in the sample. The rearrangement uses TRBV19 and TRBJ1-5; TRBD1 might be the D (5 bases). The V end was cut by 3 bases, the J end by 0 bases, with 9 bases between. CDR1 and CDR2 from the germline V gene are LNHDA and SQIVND (reference sequence). The length of the CDR3 is 15 residues. This CDR3 is CASSIEGNSNQPQHF. The CDR3 nucleotides read TGTGCCAGTAGTATCGAGGGGAATAGCAATCAGCCCCAGCATTTT.

J is TRBJ1-6 and V is TRBV5-4; D remains unclear. Germline assignment: CDR1 SGHNT and CDR2 YYREEE (reference sequence). V lost 2 bases and J 11 bases, leaving 14 bases between the germline ends. The CDR3 has 14 amino acids. The CDR3 nucleotides read TGTGCCAGCAGCTTTTGGGGAGGGCTGGCACCCCTCCACTTT. Encoded protein: CASSFWGGLAPLHF.

The rearrangement uses TRBV28 and TRBJ1-5; perhaps TRBD1 as D (5 bases). CDR3 length: 14 residues. The V end lost 2 bases, the J end lost 5 bases, and 10 bases lay between the germline ends. Per germline, CDR1 MDHEN and CDR2 SYDVKM. The CDR3: CASSLGQGYQPQHF. For the CDR3, the DNA is TGTGCCAGCAGTTTAGGGCAGGGCTATCAGCCCCAGCATTTT.

The CDR3 region has the DNA TGTGCCTGGAGAATTTTGAACACCGGGGAGCTGTTTTTT. The encoded protein is CAWRILNTGELFF. The V and J genes are TRBV30 and TRBJ2-2; D not certain. Germline-derived CDR1 and CDR2 are GTSNPN and SVGIG (reference sequence). CDR3 length: 13 residues. Trimming removed 3 bases at V and 1 base at J, with 6 bases between.

J is TRBJ1-6 and V is TRBV7-2, with D maybe TRBD1 (5 bases). This CDR3 has 15 amino acids. Germline V gives CDR1 SGHTA, CDR2 FQGNSA. V was clipped by 4 bases and J by 6 bases, with 13 bases between them. The CDR3 DNA reads as TGTGCCAGCAGCTCCACCGGGACTGTTAATTCACCCCTCCACTTT. Translation: CASSSTGTVNSPLHF.

The V and J genes are TRBV29-1 and TRBJ2-5, with D uncertain. The CDR3 totals 10 residues. Germline V gene data show CDR1 as SQVTM and CDR2 as ANQGSEA. The ends were cut back, 4 bases at V and 6 bases at J, with 6 bases in the middle. The chain's CDR3 is CSVAYQTQYF. CDR3 coding DNA: TGCAGCGTTGCTTACCAGACCCAGTACTTC.

The chain couples TRBV7-2 to TRBJ1-1; D remains unclear. CDR1 is SGHTA and CDR2 is FQGNSA in the germline V gene. The CDR3 sequence is 13 residues long. V gave up 3 bases and J gave up 8 bases, with 13 bases separating them. CDR3 protein: CASSFSTEAEAFF. CDR3 in DNA: TGTGCCAGCAGCTTCTCTACGGAGGCCGAAGCTTTCTTT.